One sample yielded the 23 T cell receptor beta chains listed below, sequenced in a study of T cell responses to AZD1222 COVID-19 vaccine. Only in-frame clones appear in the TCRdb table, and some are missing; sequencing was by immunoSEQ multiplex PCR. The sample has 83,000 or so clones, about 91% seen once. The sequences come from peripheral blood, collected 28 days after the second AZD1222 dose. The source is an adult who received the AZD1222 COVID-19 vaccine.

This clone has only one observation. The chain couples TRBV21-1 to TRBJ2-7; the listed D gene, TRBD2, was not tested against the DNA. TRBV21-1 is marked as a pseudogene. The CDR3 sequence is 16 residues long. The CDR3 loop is CASSKAGTSLKSEQYF. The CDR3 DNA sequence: TGTGCCAGCAGCAAGGCCGGGACTAGCTTAAAAAGCGAGCAGTACTTC.

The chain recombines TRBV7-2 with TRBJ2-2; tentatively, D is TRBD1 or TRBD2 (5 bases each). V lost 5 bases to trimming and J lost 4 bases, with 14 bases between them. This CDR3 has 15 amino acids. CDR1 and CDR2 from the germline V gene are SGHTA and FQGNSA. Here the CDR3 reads CASSGGTARTGELFF. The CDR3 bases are TGTGCCAGCAGCGGGGGTACTGCTCGCACCGGGGAGCTGTTTTTT. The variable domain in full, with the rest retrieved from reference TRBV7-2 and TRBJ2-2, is GAGVSQSPSNKVTEKGKDVELRCDPISGHTALYWYRQSLGQGLEFLIYFQGNSAPDKSGLPSDRFSAERTGGSVSTLTIQRTQQEDSAVYLCASSGGTARTGELFFGEGSRLTVL.

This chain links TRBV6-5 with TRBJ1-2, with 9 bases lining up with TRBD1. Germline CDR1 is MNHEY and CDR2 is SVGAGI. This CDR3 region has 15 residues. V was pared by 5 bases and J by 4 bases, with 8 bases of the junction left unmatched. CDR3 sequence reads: CASSNRDRVVYGYTF. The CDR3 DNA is TGTGCCAGCAGTAACCGGGACAGGGTGGTCTATGGCTACACCTTC.

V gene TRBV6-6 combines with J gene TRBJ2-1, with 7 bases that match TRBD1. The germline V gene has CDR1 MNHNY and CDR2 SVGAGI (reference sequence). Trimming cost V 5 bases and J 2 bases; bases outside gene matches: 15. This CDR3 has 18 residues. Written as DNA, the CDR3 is TGTGCCAGCAGTCGCCCGCAGAACAGGGGATTCCCCTACAATGAGCAGTTCTTC. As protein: CASSRPQNRGFPYNEQFF.

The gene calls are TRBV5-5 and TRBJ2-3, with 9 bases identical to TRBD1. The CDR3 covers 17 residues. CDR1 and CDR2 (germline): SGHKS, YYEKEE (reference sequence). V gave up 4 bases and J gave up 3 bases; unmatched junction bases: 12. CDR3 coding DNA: TGTGCCAGCAGCAAATCAATGGGGACAGGGTTGACAGATACGCAGTATTTT. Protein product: CASSKSMGTGLTDTQYF.

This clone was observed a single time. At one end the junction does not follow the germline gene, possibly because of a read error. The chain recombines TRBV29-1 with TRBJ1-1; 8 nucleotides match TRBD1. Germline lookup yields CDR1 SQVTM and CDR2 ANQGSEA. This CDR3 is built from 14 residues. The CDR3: CSVEGQGSNTEAFF. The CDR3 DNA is TGCAGCGTAGAAGGACAGGGTTCGAACACTGAAGCTTTCTTT.

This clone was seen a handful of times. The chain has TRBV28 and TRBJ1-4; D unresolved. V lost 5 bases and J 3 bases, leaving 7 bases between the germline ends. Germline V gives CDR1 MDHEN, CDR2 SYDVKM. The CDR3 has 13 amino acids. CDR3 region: CASSRWANEKLFF. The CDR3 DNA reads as TGTGCCAGCAGTCGGTGGGCTAATGAAAAACTGTTTTTT.

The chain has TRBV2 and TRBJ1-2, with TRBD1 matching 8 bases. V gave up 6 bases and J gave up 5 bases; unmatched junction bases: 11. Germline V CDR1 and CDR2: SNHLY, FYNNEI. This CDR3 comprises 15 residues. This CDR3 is CASSDHRGGYYGYTF. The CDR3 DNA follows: TGTGCCAGCAGCGATCACAGGGGGGGGTATTATGGCTACACCTTC.

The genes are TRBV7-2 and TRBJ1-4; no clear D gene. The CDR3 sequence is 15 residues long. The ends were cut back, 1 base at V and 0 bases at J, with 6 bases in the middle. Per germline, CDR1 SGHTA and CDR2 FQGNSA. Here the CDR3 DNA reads TGTGCCAGCAGCTTAGGTGATACAACTAATGAAAAACTGTTTTTT. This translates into CASSLGDTTNEKLFF.

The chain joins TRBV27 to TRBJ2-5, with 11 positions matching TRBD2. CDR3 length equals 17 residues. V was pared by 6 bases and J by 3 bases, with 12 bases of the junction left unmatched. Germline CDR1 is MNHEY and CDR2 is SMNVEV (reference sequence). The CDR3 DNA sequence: TGTGCCAGCAGCCTAAGCCCCGGACTAGCGGGCGAAGAGACCCAGTACTTC. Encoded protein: CASSLSPGLAGEETQYF.

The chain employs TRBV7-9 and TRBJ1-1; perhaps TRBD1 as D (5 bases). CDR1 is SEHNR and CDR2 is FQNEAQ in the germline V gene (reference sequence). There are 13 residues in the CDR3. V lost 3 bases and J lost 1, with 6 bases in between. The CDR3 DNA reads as TGTGCCAGCAGCTTTACAGGGAACACTGAAGCTTTCTTT. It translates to CASSFTGNTEAFF.

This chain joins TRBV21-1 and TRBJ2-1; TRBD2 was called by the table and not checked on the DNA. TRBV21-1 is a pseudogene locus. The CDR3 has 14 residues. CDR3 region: CASYSGISYNEQFF. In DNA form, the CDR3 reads TGTGCCAGTTATAGCGGAATCTCCTACAATGAGCAGTTCTTC.

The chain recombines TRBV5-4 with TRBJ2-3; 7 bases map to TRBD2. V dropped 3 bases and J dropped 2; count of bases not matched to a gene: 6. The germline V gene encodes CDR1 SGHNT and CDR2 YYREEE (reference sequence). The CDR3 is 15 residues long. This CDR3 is CASSSGLENTDTQYF. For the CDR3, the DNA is TGTGCCAGCAGCTCCGGACTAGAAAACACAGATACGCAGTATTTT.

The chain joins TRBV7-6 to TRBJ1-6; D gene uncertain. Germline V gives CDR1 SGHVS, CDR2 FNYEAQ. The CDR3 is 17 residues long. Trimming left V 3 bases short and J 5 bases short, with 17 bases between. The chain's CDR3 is CASSLEARPENNSPLHF. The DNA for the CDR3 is TGTGCCAGCAGCTTGGAGGCCCGCCCGGAAAATAATTCACCCCTCCACTTT.

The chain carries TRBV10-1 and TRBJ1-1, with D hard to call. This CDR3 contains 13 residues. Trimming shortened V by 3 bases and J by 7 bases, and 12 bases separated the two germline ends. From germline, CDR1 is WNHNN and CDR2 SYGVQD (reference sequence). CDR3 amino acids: CASSEASGSEAFF. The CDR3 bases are TGCGCCAGCAGTGAAGCTTCGGGCAGTGAAGCTTTCTTT.

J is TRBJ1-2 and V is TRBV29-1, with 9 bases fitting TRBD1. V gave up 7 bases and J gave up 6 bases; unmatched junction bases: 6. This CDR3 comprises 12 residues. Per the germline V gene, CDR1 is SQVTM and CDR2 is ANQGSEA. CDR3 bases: TGCAGCGGCCTACAGGGGGCAGATGGCTACACCTTC. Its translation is CSGLQGADGYTF. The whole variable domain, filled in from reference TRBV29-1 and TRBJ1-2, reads SAVISQKPSRDICQRGTSLTIQCQVDSQVTMMFWYRQQPGQSLTLIATANQGSEATYESGFVIDKFPISRPNLTFSTLTVSNMSPEDSSIYLCSGLQGADGYTFGSGTRLTVV.

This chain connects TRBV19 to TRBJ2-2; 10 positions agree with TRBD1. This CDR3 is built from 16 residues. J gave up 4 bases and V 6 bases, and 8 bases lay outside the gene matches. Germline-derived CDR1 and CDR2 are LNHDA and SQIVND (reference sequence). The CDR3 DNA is TGTGCCAGTAGCCACCTGGACAGGGGGTTCACCGGGGAGCTGTTTTTT. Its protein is CASSHLDRGFTGELFF.

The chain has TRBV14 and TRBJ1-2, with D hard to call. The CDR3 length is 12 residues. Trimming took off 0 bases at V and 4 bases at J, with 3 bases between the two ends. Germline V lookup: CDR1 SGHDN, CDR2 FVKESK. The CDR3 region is CASSQEVYGYTF. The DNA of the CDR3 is TGTGCCAGCAGCCAAGAAGTCTATGGCTACACCTTC. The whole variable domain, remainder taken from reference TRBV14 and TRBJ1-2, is EAGVTQFPSHSVIEKGQTVTLRCDPISGHDNLYWYRRVMGKEIKFLLHFVKESKQDESGMPNNRFLAERTGGTYSTLKVQPAELEDSGVYFCASSQEVYGYTFGSGTRLTVV.

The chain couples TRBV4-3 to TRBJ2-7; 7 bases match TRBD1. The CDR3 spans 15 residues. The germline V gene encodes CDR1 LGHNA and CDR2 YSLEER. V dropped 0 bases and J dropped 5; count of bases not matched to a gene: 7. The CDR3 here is CASSQEWDRFHEQYF. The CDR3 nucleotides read TGCGCCAGCAGCCAAGAGTGGGACAGATTCCACGAGCAGTACTTC.

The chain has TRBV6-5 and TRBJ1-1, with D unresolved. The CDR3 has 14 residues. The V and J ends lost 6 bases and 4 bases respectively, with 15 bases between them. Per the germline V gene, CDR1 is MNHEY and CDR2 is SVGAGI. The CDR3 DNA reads TGTGCCAGCAGAGACGTACTGGGAAGCACTGAAGCTTTCTTT. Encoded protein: CASRDVLGSTEAFF.

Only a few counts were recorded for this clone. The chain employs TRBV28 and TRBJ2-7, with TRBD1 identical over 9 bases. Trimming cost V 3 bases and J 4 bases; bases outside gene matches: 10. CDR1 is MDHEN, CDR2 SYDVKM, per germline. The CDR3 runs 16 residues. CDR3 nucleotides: TGTGCCAGCAGTTTTGCTGCGTGGACAGGGGAATACGAGCAGTACTTC. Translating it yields CASSFAAWTGEYEQYF.

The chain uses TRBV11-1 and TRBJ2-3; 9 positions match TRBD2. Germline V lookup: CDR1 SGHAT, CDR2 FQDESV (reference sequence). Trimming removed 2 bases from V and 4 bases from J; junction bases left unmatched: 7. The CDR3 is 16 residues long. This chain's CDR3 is CASSLNSGLAPDTQYF. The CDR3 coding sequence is TGTGCCAGCAGCTTAAATTCGGGACTAGCCCCAGATACGCAGTATTTT.

The CDR3 DNA sequence: TGTGCCAGCAGCGTAGGTGGGACAGGGAAGCTCAATGAGCAGTTCTTC. Translation gives CASSVGGTGKLNEQFF. The chain employs TRBV9 and TRBJ2-1; 9 bases match TRBD1. Germline V gene data show CDR1 as SGDLS and CDR2 as YYNGEE. Trimming cost V 0 bases and J 6 bases; bases outside gene matches: 7. The CDR3 loop spans 16 amino acids. The full variable domain, in which reference TRBV9 and TRBJ2-1 provide the parts outside the CDR3, is DSGVTQTPKHLITATGQRVTLRCSPRSGDLSVYWYQQSLDQGLQFLIQYYNGEERAKGNILERFSAQQFPDLHSELNLSSLELGDSALYFCASSVGGTGKLNEQFFGPGTRLTVL.